A selection of T cell receptor beta chains follows, all from one sample in a study of blood T cell repertoires in COVID-19. The protocol was immunoSEQ multiplex PCR, while the TCRdb copy is restricted to in-frame clones and leaves out a portion. The sample yields tens of thousands of clones, roughly 94% seen once. The sample comprised peripheral blood. The receptors stem from a human donor with active COVID-19. The donor label of this sample is uncertain. The CDR3 runs from the conserved cysteine through the conserved F or W. The order of the fields is clone size, CDR3 length, J gene, D gene, V gene, CDR3 protein, CDR3 DNA. The D gene is left open where the match is weak. Clone size is stated in some rows and not others, as once, few, many or a class when expanded.

>.|13|TRBJ2-7|TRBD1|TRBV6-5
CASTWGQGYEQYF
TGTGCCAGCACTTGGGGACAGGGCTACGAGCAGTACTTC
>.|15|TRBJ1-1|.|TRBV10-3
CAISDGEGRNTEAFF
TGTGCCATCAGCGACGGGGAGGGGAGGAACACTGAAGCTTTCTTT
>.|12|TRBJ1-2|.|TRBV2
CASRQGSYGYTF
TGTGCCAGCAGACAGGGCTCCTATGGCTACACCTTC
>.|11|TRBJ2-7|.|TRBV25-1
CASSVKREQYF
TGTGCCAGCAGTGTTAAACGGGAGCAGTACTTC
>.|13|TRBJ1-1|.|TRBV19
CASSRLSYTEAFF
TGTGCCAGTAGTAGACTATCGTACACTGAAGCTTTCTTT
>.|15|TRBJ2-2|TRBD1|TRBV6-5
CASSRGTGDTGELFF
TGTGCCAGCAGCCGGGGGACAGGGGACACCGGGGAGCTGTTTTTT
>.|15|TRBJ1-1|TRBD1|TRBV27
CASSAGTGWDTEAFF
TGTGCCAGCAGTGCCGGGACAGGGTGGGACACTGAAGCTTTCTTT
>.|14|TRBJ2-7|.|TRBV29-1
CSVGLAGATYEQYF
TGCAGCGTTGGGCTAGCAGGAGCTACCTACGAGCAGTACTTC
>.|17|TRBJ1-1|TRBD1|TRBV4-1
CASSQELAGTVNTEAFF
TGCGCCAGCAGCCAAGAACTAGCCGGGACAGTGAACACTGAAGCTTTCTTT
>once|14|TRBJ2-3|TRBD1|TRBV3-1/TRBV3-2
CASAGTGERGTQYF
TGTGCCAGTGCCGGGACAGGGGAACGGGGTACGCAGTATTTT
>.|17|TRBJ2-1|TRBD2|TRBV4-3
CASSPLAGGPKNNEQFF
TGCGCCAGCAGCCCTCTAGCGGGAGGGCCTAAAAACAATGAGCAGTTCTTC